This entry concerns a single T cell receptor beta chain. Its specificity is unknown. V shed 6 bases and J 7 bases; nucleotides not matched to a gene: 8. The CDR3 spans 16 residues. In germline, CDR1 is MDHEN, CDR2 SYDVKM. The sample comes from a study of OX40 agonist ivuxolimab in advanced cancers. About the research overall: Patients were given ivuxolimab, an antibody that agonizes OX40 (CD134). Study conclusions and caveats: Dosing at 0.1 to 3.0 mg/kg was accompanied by clonal expansion of CD4+ and CD8+ blood T cells by week 6. Part of the nonresponder group also had normalized T-cell clonal expansion that was low. Still undetermined is the antigen specificity of the expanded peripheral T cells.

Repertoires were generated with immunoSEQ multiplex PCR, while TCRdb's copy carries only in-frame clones and drops some. The data hold 35,000 to 40,000 clones, with about 88% observed a single time. This TCR was recovered from an adult with an advanced solid tumor such as melanoma, head and neck, liver or kidney cancer. The specimen comprised CD4+ or CD8+ T cells sorted from blood, sampled in a trial of the OX40 agonist ivuxolimab. The rearrangement links TRBV28 to TRBJ2-1; 14 nucleotides match TRBD2. CDR3: CASSIGLAGGRNEQFF. Here the CDR3 DNA reads TGTGCCAGCAGCATCGGACTAGCGGGAGGTCGGAATGAGCAGTTCTTC.